The 9 T cell receptor beta chains below all came from one sample that was sequenced in a study of PD-1 blockade in classical Hodgkin lymphoma. The time point is: cycle 4 day 1 (C4D1), after less than 7 weeks of nivolumab. Each patient relapsed following autologous stem cell transplantation, and prior brentuximab vedotin exposure differed. Sequencing was performed with immunoSEQ multiplex PCR; in TCRdb, only in-frame clones are kept and a portion is missing. The sample contains about 22,000 clones, around three quarters of which appear only once. This material consisted of peripheral blood mononuclear cells (PBMCs), taken before the fourth cycle of nivolumab. These TCRs come from a human donor with classical Hodgkin lymphoma.

This clone was seen more than once but under ten times. The gene calls are TRBV2 and TRBJ1-5; 8 positions match TRBD1. V shed 4 bases, J shed 6 bases, and the junction held 2 bases outside the gene matches. In germline, CDR1 is SNHLY, CDR2 FYNNEI. The CDR3 runs 13 residues. The CDR3 DNA follows: TGTGCCAGCAGTGCACAGGGGGGTCAGCCCCAGCATTTT. It translates to CASSAQGGQPQHF.

V usage is TRBV2 and J usage is TRBJ2-5; 8 bases fit TRBD1. Trimming cost V 8 bases and J 9 bases; bases outside gene matches: 20. The CDR3 runs 16 residues. Germline V gene data show CDR1 as SNHLY and CDR2 as FYNNEI. The CDR3 reads CASLPSETGVGWAQYF. CDR3 DNA sequence: TGTGCCAGCCTGCCGAGTGAGACAGGGGTCGGGTGGGCCCAGTACTTC.

This clone was seen more than once but under ten times. The chain joins TRBV29-1 to TRBJ2-7; 7 positions match TRBD2. The CDR3 covers 12 residues. CDR1 SQVTM and CDR2 ANQGSEA come from the germline V gene. The J segment lost 7 bases and the V segment lost 6 bases, leaving 9 bases of the junction unmatched. The CDR3 region has the DNA TGCAGCGTGGGCGGGGGTAGCCAGGAGCAGTACTTC. Encoded protein: CSVGGGSQEQYF.

This clone was seen only a few times. The chain couples TRBV27 to TRBJ2-2, with 7 bases lining up with TRBD2. This CDR3 is 14 amino acids long. Trimming at V came to 8 bases and at J to 5 bases, leaving 8 bases not matched to a gene. Looked up from germline, CDR1 is MNHEY and CDR2 is SMNVEV (reference sequence). Written as DNA, the CDR3 is TGTGCCAGCCGAGCGGGATGGTTGACCGGGGAGCTGTTTTTT. Its protein is CASRAGWLTGELFF.

The chain carries TRBV19 and TRBJ2-7, with D possibly TRBD2 on 5 matching bases. Per the germline V gene, CDR1 is LNHDA and CDR2 is SQIVND (reference sequence). The length of the CDR3 is 14 residues. V lost 5 bases and J 2 bases, leaving 13 bases between the germline ends. CDR3 sequence: CASSVLRGAYEQYF. The CDR3 DNA follows: TGTGCCAGTAGTGTTCTCCGGGGAGCCTACGAGCAGTACTTC.

This clone was detected only a few times. This chain uses TRBV28 with TRBJ2-7; 9 bases fit TRBD1. V lost 6 bases, J lost 3 bases, and 6 bases stayed unmatched. The CDR3 loop spans 14 amino acids. The germline CDR1 and CDR2 sequences are MDHEN and SYDVKM. This CDR3 reads CASRKQGAGYEQYF. DNA for the CDR3: TGTGCCAGCAGAAAACAGGGGGCGGGCTACGAGCAGTACTTC.

This chain joins TRBV7-2 and TRBJ2-2, with 9 bases identical to TRBD2. CDR1 and CDR2 from the germline V gene are SGHTA and FQGNSA. J lost 3 bases, V lost 1 base, and 3 bases had no gene match. The CDR3 extends over 16 amino acids. CDR3 DNA: TGTGCCAGCAGCTTAGTAGGCGGGAGGGACACCGGGGAGCTGTTTTTT. Protein: CASSLVGGRDTGELFF.

The chain combines TRBV5-1 with TRBJ1-1, with a tentative D call TRBD1 (5 bases). From germline, CDR1 is SGHRS and CDR2 YFSETQ. Trimming stripped 2 bases from V and 1 base from J, with 9 bases between. The length of the CDR3 is 14 residues. The CDR3 loop reads CASSFWTSNTEAFF. The CDR3 coding sequence is TGCGCCAGCAGCTTTTGGACATCGAACACTGAAGCTTTCTTT.

A few counts support this clone. The chain uses TRBV6-1 and TRBJ2-1; the match to TRBD2 covers 12 bases. After removal of 5 bases from V and 6 bases from J, the junction contained 5 bases not matched to a gene. The CDR3 is 15 residues long. Germline V lookup: CDR1 MNHNS, CDR2 SASEGT. The CDR3 sequence is CASSRLAGEGNEQFF. In DNA form, the CDR3 reads TGTGCCAGCAGTCGACTAGCGGGAGAAGGCAATGAGCAGTTCTTC.